The present T cell receptor beta chain was sequenced within a study of blood T cell repertoires in COVID-19. Study context: Acute-phase and convalescent COVID-19 samples originated in the United States, Italy and Spain.

The authors' processing: Estimation of nucleated cell counts relied on the amplification of reference gene primers. This table comes from immunoSEQ multiplex PCR, and its TCRdb copy is limited to in-frame clones, with some not included. D and trimming come from the DNA, and the V and J calls and clone size come from that table. Of approximately 220,000 clones listed, around 82% are singletons. A note on this clone: One end of the junction is discordant with germline, which a read error may explain.

Germline assignment: CDR1 SGHVS and CDR2 FQNEAQ. The CDR3 is 16 amino acids. Sequencing was carried out using peripheral blood. The receptor was derived from a woman aged 55-70 years with acute or convalescent COVID-19. This chain connects TRBV7-8 to TRBJ2-2; 11 positions agree with TRBD2. The CDR3 sequence: CASSLATSGVVGELFF. Here the CDR3 DNA reads TGTGCCAGCAGCCTAGCGACTAGCGGGGTGGTCGGGGAGCTGTTTTTT.